This T cell receptor (beta chain) was observed in a study of blood T cells in healthy people across ages. Study in general: Per every two T cells, about one barcoded beta molecule was captured by template switching.

CDR1 is LGHDT, CDR2 YNNKEL, per germline (reference sequence). V lost 4 bases and J 5 bases, leaving 10 bases between the germline ends. The CDR3 loop spans 13 amino acids. For the second PCR, which ran for about 6 to 12 cycles, a sample-barcoded 5' primer and a J-beta primer mix were used. TCRdb used MiXCR to reprocess the 5' RACE reads, holding one entry per CDR3 protein. This repertoire shows roughly 1.7 million distinct CDR3 sequences, 34% found once; its top ten account for about 11%. The gene calls are TRBV3-1 and TRBJ2-3, with unresolved D. The origin of this receptor is a woman in her twenties or thirties in good health. Sequencing was carried out using blood. In DNA, the CDR3 is TGTGCCAGCAGCCCAAGAGGCGTAGATACGCAGTATTTT. This codes for CASSPRGVDTQYF.